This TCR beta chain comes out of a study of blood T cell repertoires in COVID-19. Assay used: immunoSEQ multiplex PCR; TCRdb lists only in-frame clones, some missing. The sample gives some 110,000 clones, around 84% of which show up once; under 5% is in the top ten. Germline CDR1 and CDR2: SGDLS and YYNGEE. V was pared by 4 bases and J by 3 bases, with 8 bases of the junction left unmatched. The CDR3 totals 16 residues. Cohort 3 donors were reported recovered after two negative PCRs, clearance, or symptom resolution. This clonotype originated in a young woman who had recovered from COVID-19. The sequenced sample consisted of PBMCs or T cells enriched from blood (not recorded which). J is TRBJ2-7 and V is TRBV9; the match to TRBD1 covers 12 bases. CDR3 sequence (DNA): TGTGCCAGCAGCCTAGGGACAGGGGGCGCAGTCTACGAGCAGTACTTC. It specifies CASSLGTGGAVYEQYF.